Below are 21 T cell receptor beta chains sequenced from a single sample in a study of blood T cell repertoires in COVID-19 (TCRdb year 2020). Receptor amplification or capture employed the immunoSEQ multiplex PCR assay. The source is immuneACCESS, and TCRdb retained only in-frame sequences with V and J called. Part of the clones is not carried over; for the studies checked, unresolved V genes explain less than half of this, and the remainder is unexplained. A total of about 230,000 clones appear in this sample, over 70% of them only once. Together, the top ten hold 6% to 9.5% of the sample. Sequences were obtained from peripheral blood. The receptor source for this set is a woman aged 80 or older with acute or convalescent COVID-19.

CDR3 sequence reads: CASSTQREFTGELFF. The DNA for the CDR3 is TGTGCCAGCAGCACCCAGCGGGAGTTCACCGGGGAGCTGTTTTTT. The V call is TRBV6-7, the J call TRBJ2-2; 8 positions match TRBD2. TRBV6-7 is an ORF, with its function uncertain. The length of the CDR3 is 15 residues. The junction had 7 bases not matched to a gene; V was cut back by 6 bases and J by 4 bases.

The chain employs TRBV5-6 and TRBJ1-2; TRBD1 agrees at 7 bases. The CDR3 is 13 residues long. V shed 1 base, J shed 7 bases, and the junction held 4 bases outside the gene matches. The V gene's germline CDR1 is SGHDT and CDR2 YYEEEE. The CDR3 loop is CASSLTGDIGYTF. DNA of the CDR3: TGTGCCAGCAGCTTGACAGGGGATATTGGCTACACCTTC. Using reference TRBV5-6 and TRBJ1-2 for the parts outside the CDR3, the full variable domain is DAGVTQSPTHLIKTRGQQVTLRCSPKSGHDTVSWYQQALGQGPQFIFQYYEEEERQRGNFPDRFSGHQFPNYSSELNVNALLLGDSALYLCASSLTGDIGYTFGSGTRLTVV.

The genes are TRBV6-5 and TRBJ1-5; 8 bases align to TRBD1. V trimming: 7 bases; J trimming: 4 bases; junction bases outside the gene matches: 9. CDR3 size: 15 residues. Germline V gene sequence: CDR1 MNHEY, CDR2 SVGAGI. For the CDR3, the DNA is TGTGCCAGCAACCAAGGACAGGGCCATAATCAGCCCCAGCATTTT. This translates into CASNQGQGHNQPQHF.

This chain joins TRBV12-3 or TRBV12-4 and TRBJ2-7; weak D call: TRBD1 (6 bases). CDR3 length equals 13 residues. Trimming pared 7 bases from V and 5 bases from J, leaving 15 bases between. This chain's CDR3 is CASTFTGINEQYF. The CDR3 DNA follows: TGTGCCAGCACCTTTACAGGGATCAACGAGCAGTACTTC.

This clone was counted a few times. The V and J genes are TRBV19 and TRBJ1-1; D possibly corresponds to TRBD1 (5 bases). Germline V gene lookup returns CDR1 LNHDA and CDR2 SQIVND (reference sequence). V lost 9 bases and J lost 4, with 18 bases in between. CDR3 length: 14 amino acids. The CDR3 nucleotides are TGTGCCAGCGACAGCCCCCCCTTGGGCACTGAAGCTTTCTTT. Its translation is CASDSPPLGTEAFF. The whole variable domain, filled in from reference TRBV19 and TRBJ1-1, reads DGGITQSPKYLFRKEGQNVTLSCEQNLNHDAMYWYRQDPGQGLRLIYYSQIVNDFQKGDIAEGYSVSREKKESFPLTVTSAQKNPTAFYLCASDSPPLGTEAFFGQGTRLTVV.

In the case of this clone: Mismatch with germline at one junction end may stem from a read error. The rearrangement joins TRBV7-2 to TRBJ2-1; 9 nucleotides match TRBD2. This CDR3 has 14 amino acids. The germline V gene encodes CDR1 SGHTA and CDR2 FQGNSA. The CDR3 protein is CASSQLTSGYYKIF. The CDR3 coding sequence is TGTGCCAGCAGCCAACTGACTAGCGGTTATTATAAGATCTTC.

This rearrangement joins TRBV6-5 to TRBJ2-3; 7 bases align to TRBD2. From germline, CDR1 is MNHEY and CDR2 SVGAGI. This CDR3 contains 15 residues. Trimming removed 7 bases from V and 0 bases from J; junction bases left unmatched: 7. DNA of the CDR3: TGTGCCAGCAATAGCGGGTTTTCTAGCACAGATACGCAGTATTTT. Translation gives CASNSGFSSTDTQYF.

Concerning this clone: The same CDR3 is also encoded by other DNA sequences in this sample. This rearrangement joins TRBV2 to TRBJ1-1, with 8 bases identical to TRBD1. Losses at the gene ends were 3 bases for V and 4 bases for J; bases not matched to a gene: 4. CDR3 length equals 14 residues. The germline V gene encodes CDR1 SNHLY and CDR2 FYNNEI. CDR3 sequence (DNA): TGTGCCAGCAGTGACAGGGGGCTGGGCACTGAAGCTTTCTTT. Translated, it gives CASSDRGLGTEAFF.

The chain uses TRBV7-9 and TRBJ2-1; D remains unclear. Germline V CDR1 and CDR2: SEHNR, FQNEAQ (reference sequence). There are 11 residues in the CDR3. The V and J ends lost 5 bases and 4 bases respectively, with 3 bases between them. The CDR3 DNA is TGTGCCAGCAGCATATACAATGAGCAGTTCTTC. Amino acid sequence: CASSIYNEQFF.

The chain is built from TRBV5-1 and TRBJ1-5; D ambiguous. V dropped 0 bases and J dropped 5 bases, with 9 bases sitting between them. CDR3 length: 14 amino acids. CDR1 SGHRS and CDR2 YFSETQ come from the germline V gene. The CDR3 region has the DNA TGCGCCAGCAGCTTGGACCCCAGCGATCAGCCCCAGCATTTT. Protein product: CASSLDPSDQPQHF.

The genes are TRBV7-3 and TRBJ2-1; tentatively, D is TRBD2 (6 bases). With 2 bases removed from V and 3 bases from J, the gap between germline ends came to 14 bases. The CDR3 covers 16 residues. Germline-derived CDR1 and CDR2 are SGHTA and FQGTGA. The CDR3 DNA is TGTGCCAGCAGCTTACGGGGGTCCTCCTACTACAATGAGCAGTTCTTC. Residues: CASSLRGSSYYNEQFF.

This clone has more than one count but fewer than ten. This chain links TRBV14 with TRBJ2-1; D may be TRBD2 (7 bases). V gave up 3 bases and J gave up 4 bases, with 16 bases separating them. This CDR3 is built from 16 residues. Looked up from germline, CDR1 is SGHDN and CDR2 is FVKESK. The CDR3 bases are TGTGCCAGCAGCCAGTCAGGCAGGGGACTATACAATGAGCAGTTCTTC. Translated: CASSQSGRGLYNEQFF.

This clone was counted only a few times. The chain is built from TRBV9 and TRBJ2-1, with TRBD2 matching over 10 bases. Germline trimming cut 0 bases from V and 7 bases from J; bases unmatched to any gene: 7. The CDR3 has 16 residues. CDR1 and CDR2 from the germline V gene are SGDLS and YYNGEE. CDR3 nucleotides: TGTGCCAGCAGCGTAGCTAGCGGGGGCGCAAGGAATGAGCAGTTCTTC. This sequence encodes CASSVASGGARNEQFF. The full variable domain, in which reference TRBV9 and TRBJ2-1 provide the parts outside the CDR3, is DSGVTQTPKHLITATGQRVTLRCSPRSGDLSVYWYQQSLDQGLQFLIQYYNGEERAKGNILERFSAQQFPDLHSELNLSSLELGDSALYFCASSVASGGARNEQFFGPGTRLTVL.

The rearrangement uses TRBV6-1 and TRBJ1-5; D is uncertain. Germline values: CDR1 MNHNS, CDR2 SASEGT. V dropped 3 bases and J dropped 9 bases, with 9 bases sitting between them. The CDR3 is 12 amino acids. CDR3 in DNA: TGTGCCAGCAGTGACGGGGAAACGCCCCAGCATTTT. It specifies CASSDGETPQHF.

This clone turned up a few times. In DNA form, the CDR3 reads TGTGCCAGCACCCTGGGCGGGGGCAGGCCTGGGTACGAGCAGTACTTC. Protein: CASTLGGGRPGYEQYF. The rearrangement joins TRBV13 to TRBJ2-7; D might be TRBD2 (7 bases). Per the germline V gene, CDR1 is PRHDT and CDR2 is FYEKMQ (reference sequence). V gave up 7 bases and J gave up 4 bases, with 23 bases separating them. The CDR3 has 16 residues.

The V and J genes are TRBV6-5 and TRBJ1-3, with 8 bases aligning to TRBD1. Germline V gene sequence: CDR1 MNHEY, CDR2 SVGAGI. CDR3 size: 15 residues. J was trimmed by 3 bases and V by 6 bases; bases with no gene match: 7. In DNA form, the CDR3 reads TGTGCCAGCAGGGCGGACAGGGCTAATGGAAACACCATATATTTT. Amino acids: CASRADRANGNTIYF.

The CDR3 DNA reads as TGTGCCAGCAGCCAAGGTCCTTACAATGAGCAGTTCTTC. This codes for CASSQGPYNEQFF. The rearrangement uses TRBV3-1 (or the pseudogene TRBV3-2) and TRBJ2-1; D gene unclear. Germline V gene data show CDR1 as LGHDT and CDR2 as YNNKEL (reference sequence). The CDR3 has 13 residues. V lost 1 base and J lost 4, with 5 bases in between.

This chain uses TRBV3-1 (or the pseudogene TRBV3-2) with TRBJ2-1; weak D call: TRBD2 (7 bases). CDR3 length: 17 residues. Germline V CDR1 and CDR2: LGHDT, YNNKEL (reference sequence). V was cut by 1 base and J by 9 bases, with 22 bases left in between. CDR3 protein: CASSQGSLRGPRGEQFF. CDR3 bases: TGTGCCAGCAGCCAAGGTAGTTTGCGGGGGCCTCGGGGTGAGCAGTTCTTC.

The chain employs TRBV19 and TRBJ2-6; 8 nucleotides align to TRBD1. J gave up 2 bases and V 2 bases, and 2 bases lay outside the gene matches. Germline values: CDR1 LNHDA, CDR2 SQIVND (reference sequence). The CDR3 sequence is 16 residues long. The CDR3 reads CASSIQGAAGANVLTF. As DNA, the CDR3 is TGTGCCAGTAGTATACAGGGGGCCGCTGGGGCCAACGTCCTGACTTTC.

J is TRBJ2-7 and V is TRBV30, with TRBD2 identical over 7 bases. Germline V gene lookup returns CDR1 GTSNPN and CDR2 SVGIG (reference sequence). J lost 4 bases, V lost 0 bases, and 6 bases had no gene match. The CDR3 is 14 amino acids. The chain's CDR3 is CAWSVASGRYEQYF. CDR3 DNA sequence: TGTGCCTGGAGTGTCGCTAGCGGCCGTTACGAGCAGTACTTC. Variable domain in full (rest from reference TRBV30 and TRBJ2-7): SQTIHQWPATLVQPVGSPLSLECTVEGTSNPNLYWYRQAAGRGLQLLFYSVGIGQISSEVPQNLSASRPQDRQFILSSKKLLLSDSGFYLCAWSVASGRYEQYFGPGTRLTVT.

The J gene is TRBJ1-1, the V gene TRBV5-1, with D possibly TRBD1 on 5 matching bases. The V gene lost 0 bases and the J gene lost 4 bases, with 16 bases spanning the gap. The CDR3 has 16 amino acids. In germline, CDR1 is SGHRS, CDR2 YFSETQ. This CDR3 reads CASSLAQGRGSTEAFF. The CDR3 coding sequence is TGCGCCAGCAGCTTGGCCCAGGGTCGAGGTAGCACTGAAGCTTTCTTT.